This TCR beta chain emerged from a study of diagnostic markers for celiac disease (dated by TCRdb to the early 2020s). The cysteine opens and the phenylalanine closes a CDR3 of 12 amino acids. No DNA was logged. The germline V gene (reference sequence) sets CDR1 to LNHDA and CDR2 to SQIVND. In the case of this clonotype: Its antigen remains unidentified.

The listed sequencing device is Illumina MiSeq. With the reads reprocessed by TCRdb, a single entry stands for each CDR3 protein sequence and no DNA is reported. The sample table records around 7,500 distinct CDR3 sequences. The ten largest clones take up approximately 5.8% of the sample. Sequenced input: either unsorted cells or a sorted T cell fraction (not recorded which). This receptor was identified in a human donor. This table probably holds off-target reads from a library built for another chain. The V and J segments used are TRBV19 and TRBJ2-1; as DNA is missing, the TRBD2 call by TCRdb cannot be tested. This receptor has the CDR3 CASRLAENEQFF.